This passage covers 6 T cell receptor beta chains from one sample sequenced in a study of shared clonotypes between healthy human individuals (dated by TCRdb to the early 2020s). Library preparation used the immunoSEQ multiplex PCR assay. TCRdb retrieved this table from immuneACCESS and kept in-frame rearrangements only. Not all clones are present; in checked studies, unresolved V genes account for under half, and no reason is known for the remainder. In this sample the table shows 2 million to 2.5 million clones, 85% to 95% of which occur a single time. The ten largest make up 0.35% to 0.45% of the sample. Source material: naive CD4+ T cells from PBMCs. Sample cell subset or site, as interpreted from the label and publication: CD45RA+ positively selected. These receptors originate from a man aged 18-30 years in good health. Some clones in this sample may be carry-over from other donors' samples.

As concerns this clone: Additional DNA sequences in this sample encode the identical CDR3. The genes are TRBV19 and TRBJ1-1; maybe TRBD1 (5 bases). Trimming took off 4 bases at V and 0 bases at J, with 9 bases between the two ends. This CDR3 region has 14 residues. Germline lookup yields CDR1 LNHDA and CDR2 SQIVND (reference sequence). CDR3 bases: TGTGCCAGTAGTAGAACGGGGCTGAACACTGAAGCTTTCTTT. Protein product: CASSRTGLNTEAFF.

Here the CDR3 reads CSVGAPGGETQYF. Here the CDR3 DNA reads TGCAGCGTTGGGGCCCCAGGTGGGGAGACCCAGTACTTC. This chain joins TRBV29-1 and TRBJ2-5, with D unresolved. This CDR3 is built from 13 residues. Trimming took 4 bases from V and 5 from J, leaving 14 bases between them. Germline V lookup: CDR1 SQVTM, CDR2 ANQGSEA. The whole variable domain, filled in from reference TRBV29-1 and TRBJ2-5, reads SAVISQKPSRDICQRGTSLTIQCQVDSQVTMMFWYRQQPGQSLTLIATANQGSEATYESGFVIDKFPISRPNLTFSTLTVSNMSPEDSSIYLCSVGAPGGETQYFGPGTRLLVL.

V and J are TRBV6-1 and TRBJ2-7, with D perhaps matching TRBD1 (6 bases). CDR1 MNHNS and CDR2 SASEGT come from the germline V gene. The CDR3 runs to 14 residues. V lost 7 bases to trimming and J lost 3 bases, with 16 bases between them. The CDR3 sequence is CASTMGAAGYEQYF. The CDR3 region has the DNA TGTGCCAGCACGATGGGGGCTGCCGGCTACGAGCAGTACTTC.

The chain carries TRBV2 and TRBJ1-5; D is ambiguous. Looked up from germline, CDR1 is SNHLY and CDR2 is FYNNEI. V was clipped by 6 bases and J by 0 bases, with 6 bases between them. This CDR3 contains 13 residues. This CDR3 is CASSQVSNQPQHF. The DNA of the CDR3 is TGTGCCAGCAGCCAGGTTAGCAATCAGCCCCAGCATTTT.

Turning to this clone: Additional DNA sequences in this sample encode the identical CDR3. This chain uses TRBV18 with TRBJ2-6, with 7 bases aligning to TRBD1. V trimming: 6 bases; J trimming: 2 bases; junction bases outside the gene matches: 4. The V gene's germline CDR1 is KGHSH and CDR2 LQKENI. The CDR3 sequence is 15 residues long. The DNA of the CDR3 is TGTGCCAGCTCGCCCGGACAGGCTGGGGCCAACGTCCTGACTTTC. This codes for CASSPGQAGANVLTF.

J is TRBJ2-7 and V is TRBV19, with 7 bases that match TRBD1. Germline values: CDR1 LNHDA, CDR2 SQIVND (reference sequence). This CDR3 spans 15 amino acids. J gave up 2 bases and V 4 bases, and 8 bases lay outside the gene matches. The CDR3 is CASSTDRDRAYEQYF. CDR3 in DNA: TGTGCCAGTAGTACCGACCGTGACAGGGCCTACGAGCAGTACTTC. The entire variable domain, with the rest obtained from reference TRBV19 and TRBJ2-7, is as follows: DGGITQSPKYLFRKEGQNVTLSCEQNLNHDAMYWYRQDPGQGLRLIYYSQIVNDFQKGDIAEGYSVSREKKESFPLTVTSAQKNPTAFYLCASSTDRDRAYEQYFGPGTRLTVT.